One sample yielded the 2 T cell receptor beta chains listed below, sequenced in a study of blood T cell repertoires in COVID-19. Repertoires were generated with immunoSEQ multiplex PCR, while TCRdb's copy carries only in-frame clones and drops some. The table lists under 90,000 clones, around 90% of them singletons. The sample taken for sequencing was peripheral blood. The receptors derive from a man aged 40-49 years with COVID-19, enrolled during active disease.

The chain combines TRBV5-1 with TRBJ2-7; D perhaps matches TRBD1 (5 bases). Germline V gives CDR1 SGHRS, CDR2 YFSETQ. V dropped 2 bases and J dropped 5 bases, with 11 bases sitting between them. The CDR3 has 13 residues. CDR3 in amino acids: CASSFSGSDEQYF. CDR3 sequence (DNA): TGCGCCAGCAGCTTTTCAGGGTCAGACGAGCAGTACTTC. Drawing the rest from reference TRBV5-1 and TRBJ2-7, the complete variable domain is KAGVTQTPRYLIKTRGQQVTLSCSPISGHRSVSWYQQTPGQGLQFLFEYFSETQRNKGNFPGRFSGRQFSNSRSEMNVSTLELGDSALYLCASSFSGSDEQYFGPGTRLTVT.

The rearrangement joins TRBV29-1 to TRBJ1-1; D gene unclear. The CDR3 consists of 10 residues. V was pared by 5 bases and J by 7 bases, with 8 bases between. CDR1 is SQVTM and CDR2 is ANQGSEA in the germline V gene. CDR3 protein: CSVLAGEAFF. CDR3 coding DNA: TGCAGCGTTCTCGCAGGTGAAGCTTTCTTT.